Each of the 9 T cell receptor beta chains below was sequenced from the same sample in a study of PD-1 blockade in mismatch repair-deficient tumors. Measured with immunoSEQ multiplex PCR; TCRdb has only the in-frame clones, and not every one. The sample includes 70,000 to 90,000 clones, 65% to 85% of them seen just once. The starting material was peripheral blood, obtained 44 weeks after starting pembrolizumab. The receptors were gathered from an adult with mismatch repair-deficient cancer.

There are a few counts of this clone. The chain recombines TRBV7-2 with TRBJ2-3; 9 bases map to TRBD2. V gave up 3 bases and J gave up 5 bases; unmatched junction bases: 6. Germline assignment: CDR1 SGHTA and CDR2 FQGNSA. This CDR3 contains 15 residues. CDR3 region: CASSFSGRIGDTQYF. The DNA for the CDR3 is TGTGCCAGCAGCTTTAGCGGGAGAATAGGAGATACGCAGTATTTT.

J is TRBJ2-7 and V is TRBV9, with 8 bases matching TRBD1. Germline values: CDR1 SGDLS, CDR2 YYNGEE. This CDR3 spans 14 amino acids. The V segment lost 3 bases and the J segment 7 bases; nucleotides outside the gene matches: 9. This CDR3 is CASSAGQARREQYF. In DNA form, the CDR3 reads TGTGCCAGCAGCGCGGGACAGGCCCGGAGGGAGCAGTACTTC.

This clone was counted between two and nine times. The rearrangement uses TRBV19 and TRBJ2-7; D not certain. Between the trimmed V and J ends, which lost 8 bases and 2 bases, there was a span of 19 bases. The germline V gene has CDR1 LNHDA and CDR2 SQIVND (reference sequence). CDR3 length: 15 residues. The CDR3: CASPDDNGSTYEQYF. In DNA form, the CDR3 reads TGTGCCAGTCCCGACGACAATGGCTCCACCTACGAGCAGTACTTC. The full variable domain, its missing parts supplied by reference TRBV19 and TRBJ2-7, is DGGITQSPKYLFRKEGQNVTLSCEQNLNHDAMYWYRQDPGQGLRLIYYSQIVNDFQKGDIAEGYSVSREKKESFPLTVTSAQKNPTAFYLCASPDDNGSTYEQYFGPGTRLTVT.

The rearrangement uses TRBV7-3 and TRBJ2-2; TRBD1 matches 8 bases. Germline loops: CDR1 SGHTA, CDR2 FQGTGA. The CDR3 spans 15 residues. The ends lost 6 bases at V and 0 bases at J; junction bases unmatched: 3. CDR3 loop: CASRKGQANTGELFF. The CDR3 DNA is TGTGCCAGCAGGAAGGGACAGGCGAACACCGGGGAGCTGTTTTTT.

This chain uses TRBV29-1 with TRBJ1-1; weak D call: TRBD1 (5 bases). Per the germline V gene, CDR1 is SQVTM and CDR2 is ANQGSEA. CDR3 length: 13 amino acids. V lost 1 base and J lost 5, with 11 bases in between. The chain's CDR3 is CSVEVQGYTEAFF. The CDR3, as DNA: TGCAGCGTTGAAGTCCAGGGTTATACTGAAGCTTTCTTT.

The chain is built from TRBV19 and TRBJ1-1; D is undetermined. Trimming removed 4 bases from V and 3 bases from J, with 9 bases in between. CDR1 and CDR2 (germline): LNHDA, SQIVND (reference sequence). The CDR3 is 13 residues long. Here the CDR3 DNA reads TGTGCCAGTAGTAGAGGGCCCGACACTGAAGCTTTCTTT. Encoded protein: CASSRGPDTEAFF.

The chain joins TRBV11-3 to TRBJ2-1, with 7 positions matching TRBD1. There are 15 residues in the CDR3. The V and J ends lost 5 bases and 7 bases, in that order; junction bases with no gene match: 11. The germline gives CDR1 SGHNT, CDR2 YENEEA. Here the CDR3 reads CASSLSGTAWNEQFF. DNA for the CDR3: TGTGCCAGCAGCCTTTCTGGGACAGCGTGGAATGAGCAGTTCTTC.

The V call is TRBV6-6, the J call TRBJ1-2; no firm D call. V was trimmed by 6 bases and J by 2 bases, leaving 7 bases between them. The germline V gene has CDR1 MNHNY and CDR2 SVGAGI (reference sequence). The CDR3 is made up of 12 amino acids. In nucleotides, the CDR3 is TGTGCCAGCAGCCCGGACAACTATGGCTACACCTTC. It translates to CASSPDNYGYTF.

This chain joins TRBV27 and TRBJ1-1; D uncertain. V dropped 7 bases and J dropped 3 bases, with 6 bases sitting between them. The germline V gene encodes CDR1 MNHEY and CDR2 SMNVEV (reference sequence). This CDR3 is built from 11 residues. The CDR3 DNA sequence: TGTGCCAGCATTGGGTACACTGAAGCTTTCTTT. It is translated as CASIGYTEAFF.